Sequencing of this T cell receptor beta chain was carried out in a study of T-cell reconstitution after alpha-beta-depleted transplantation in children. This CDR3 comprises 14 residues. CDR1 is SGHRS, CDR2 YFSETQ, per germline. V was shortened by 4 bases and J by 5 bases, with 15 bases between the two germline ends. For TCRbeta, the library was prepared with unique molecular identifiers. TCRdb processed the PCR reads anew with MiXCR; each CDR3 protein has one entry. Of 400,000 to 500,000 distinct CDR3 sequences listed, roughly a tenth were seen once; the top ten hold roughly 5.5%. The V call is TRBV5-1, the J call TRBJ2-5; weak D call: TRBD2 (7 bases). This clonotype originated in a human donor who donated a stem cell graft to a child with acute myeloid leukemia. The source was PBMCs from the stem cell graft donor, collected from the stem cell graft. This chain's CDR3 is CASSKGLGGETQYF. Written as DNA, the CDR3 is TGCGCCAGCAGCAAAGGACTAGGGGGGGAGACCCAGTACTTC.